A single sample gave rise to the 14 T cell receptor beta chains below, sequenced in a study of shared clonotypes between healthy human individuals (dated by TCRdb to about 2020). Library generation was performed with the immunoSEQ multiplex PCR assay. TCRdb retrieved this table from immuneACCESS and kept in-frame rearrangements only. Not all clones are present; in checked studies, unresolved V genes account for under half, and no reason is known for the remainder. The sample table shows more than 2 million clones, and around 95% are seen once. 0.13% of the sample is taken by the ten largest. Specimen: naive CD4+ T cells sorted from blood. The sample's cell subset or site, from its label and the paper: CD45RA+ positively selected. These receptors all come from a man between 18 and 35 years old in good health.

As to this clone: Other nucleotide sequences from this sample produce the same CDR3. The CDR3: CASSPGADTQYF. The CDR3 nucleotides are TGCGCCAGCAGCCCGGGAGCAGATACGCAGTATTTT. This chain uses TRBV5-1 with TRBJ2-3; tentatively, D is TRBD2 (6 bases). The germline gives CDR1 SGHRS, CDR2 YFSETQ. The CDR3 has 12 amino acids. The germline V and J ends were trimmed by 4 bases and 4 bases, with 7 bases remaining between them.

This chain uses TRBV5-8 with TRBJ1-5, with D maybe TRBD1 (6 bases). From germline, CDR1 is SGHTS and CDR2 YDEGEE. There are 13 residues in the CDR3. V was pared by 4 bases and J by 9 bases, with 14 bases between. CDR3 bases: TGTGCCAGCAGCAGGGACATGGATCGGCCCCAGCATTTT. This encodes CASSRDMDRPQHF.

The rearrangement joins TRBV11-2 to TRBJ2-1; 13 bases are a match to TRBD2. CDR3 length: 16 residues. The ends lost 1 base at V and 8 bases at J; junction bases unmatched: 5. Germline CDR1 is SGHAT and CDR2 is FQNNGV. CDR3 nucleotide sequence: TGTGCCAGCAGCTTAGGACTAGCGGGGGGACCGGATGAGCAGTTCTTC. This sequence encodes CASSLGLAGGPDEQFF.

This chain joins TRBV5-1 and TRBJ2-5; a possible D gene is TRBD1 (6 bases). V gave up 0 bases and J gave up 5 bases, with 11 bases separating them. The CDR3 consists of 14 residues. Looked up from germline, CDR1 is SGHRS and CDR2 is YFSETQ. The CDR3 nucleotides are TGCGCCAGCAGCTTGGGGCTCCAGGGGGAGACCCAGTACTTC. Translating gives CASSLGLQGETQYF.

The chain recombines TRBV7-9 with TRBJ1-6; D is ambiguous. V shed 11 bases and J shed 9 bases, with 17 bases lying between them. CDR1 SEHNR and CDR2 FQNEAQ come from the germline V gene (reference sequence). The CDR3 has 13 residues. CDR3 sequence: CALDSTDGSPLHF. CDR3 nucleotides: TGTGCCCTAGACTCGACCGACGGTTCACCCCTCCACTTT.

This clone was observed a single time. The chain uses TRBV6-5 and TRBJ2-5; D is perhaps TRBD1 or TRBD2 (6 bases each). CDR1 and CDR2 (germline): MNHEY, SVGAGI. V was shortened by 7 bases and J by 2 bases, with 11 bases between the two germline ends. This CDR3 comprises 13 residues. CDR3 residues: CASMSGAQETQYF. CDR3 DNA sequence: TGTGCCAGCATGTCGGGGGCGCAAGAGACCCAGTACTTC.

Concerning this clone: Other DNA variants within this sample encode the same CDR3. The chain recombines TRBV7-9 with TRBJ1-4; D not resolved. From germline, CDR1 is SEHNR and CDR2 FQNEAQ (reference sequence). The CDR3 length is 14 residues. The V and J ends lost 2 bases and 0 bases respectively, with 4 bases between them. The CDR3 region has the DNA TGTGCCAGCAGCTTAAGTGCAACTAATGAAAAACTGTTTTTT. Its translation is CASSLSATNEKLFF.

The V gene is TRBV25-1, the J gene TRBJ2-7, with a weak D call TRBD1 (5 bases). CDR3 length: 16 amino acids. The germline CDR1 and CDR2 sequences are MGHDK and SYGVNS. Deletions cut 6 bases from V and 3 bases from J, with 21 bases between. In nucleotides, the CDR3 is TGTGCCAGCAGCCCGATGTCCGGCCAGGGTCTCTACGAGCAGTACTTC. It is translated as CASSPMSGQGLYEQYF.

The chain employs TRBV2 and TRBJ2-3; possibly TRBD2 for D (6 bases). Trimming removed 5 bases at V and 0 bases at J, with 12 bases between. Germline V gene data show CDR1 as SNHLY and CDR2 as FYNNEI. This CDR3 region has 15 residues. CDR3 region: CASSLTRGSTDTQYF. CDR3 bases: TGTGCCAGCAGTCTAACTCGGGGGAGCACAGATACGCAGTATTTT.

This sequence joins TRBV2 and TRBJ2-7, with 7 nucleotides matching TRBD1. J lost 4 bases, V lost 2 bases, and 5 bases had no gene match. Germline assignment: CDR1 SNHLY and CDR2 FYNNEI. CDR3 length equals 14 residues. CDR3 amino acids: CASSEITGVYEQYF. The CDR3 DNA follows: TGTGCCAGCAGTGAAATCACAGGGGTATACGAGCAGTACTTC. The full variable domain, rest sourced from reference TRBV2 and TRBJ2-7, is EPEVTQTPSHQVTQMGQEVILRCVPISNHLYFYWYRQILGQKVEFLVSFYNNEISEKSEIFDDQFSVERPDGSNFTLKIRSTKLEDSAMYFCASSEITGVYEQYFGPGTRLTVT.

The chain is built from TRBV7-2 and TRBJ2-5, with 14 bases fitting TRBD2. With 1 base clipped from V and 7 bases from J, the junction kept 5 bases outside the gene matches. Germline values: CDR1 SGHTA, CDR2 FQGNSA. CDR3 length: 16 residues. The CDR3 spells CASSLGGLAGVGTQYF. The DNA of the CDR3 is TGTGCCAGCAGCTTAGGGGGACTAGCGGGAGTAGGGACCCAGTACTTC.

V usage is TRBV19 and J usage is TRBJ1-4; 7 positions match TRBD1. This CDR3 has 16 amino acids. Germline CDR1 is LNHDA and CDR2 is SQIVND (reference sequence). V shed 6 bases and J 4 bases; nucleotides not matched to a gene: 11. CDR3 in DNA: TGTGCCAGTAGGCGCAGACCGGGACAGAATAATGAAAAACTGTTTTTT. It translates to CASRRRPGQNNEKLFF.

CDR3 residues: CATSRVGPVNTEAFF. CDR3 sequence (DNA): TGTGCCACCAGCAGAGTTGGCCCCGTGAACACTGAAGCTTTCTTT. The rearrangement joins TRBV15 to TRBJ1-1; D is unclear. The CDR3 length is 15 residues. CDR1 is LNHNV and CDR2 is YYDKDF in the germline V gene (reference sequence). V was clipped by 1 base and J by 0 bases, with 9 bases between them.

This chain connects TRBV21-1 to TRBJ2-7; the D segment call TRBD2 is taken from the table without a DNA check. TRBV21-1 is given as a pseudogene. This CDR3 spans 15 amino acids. The CDR3 reads CASSKAASGHYEQYF. The CDR3 DNA is TGTGCCAGCAGCAAAGCGGCTAGCGGTCACTACGAGCAGTACTTC.